Given below is one T cell receptor (beta chain) in context. This sample stems from a study of T cell clusters in autoimmune cytopenias. Multiplex touch-down PCR amplified TRB using TRB-A and TRB-B pools in one tube. TCRdb processed the multiplex PCR reads again and assigns one entry to each CDR3 protein, with no DNA. The table gives around 9,700 distinct CDR3 sequences; the top ten clones make up 30% to 40% of it. CDR1 is MNHNY, CDR2 SVGAGI, per germline (reference sequence). The CDR3 is 17 amino acids. Roughly 40,000 genome equivalents of blood DNA were amplified for TRB. This sample also appeared in a second study, on T cell repertoires in aging, cancer and after chemotherapy. That source adds: Donors were grouped into six age bands spanning 30 or younger through 70 or older. Clear clonal overlap appeared across healthy donor samples taken over several months to years. No conclusions about immunological memory after chemotherapy can be drawn from the repertoire data.

The receptor's source is a human donor in good health. The chain employs TRBV6-6 and TRBJ2-7; TCRdb names TRBD2, which stays unverified in the absence of DNA. Source material: peripheral blood. The CDR3 spells CASLGLAGDSGSYEQYF.